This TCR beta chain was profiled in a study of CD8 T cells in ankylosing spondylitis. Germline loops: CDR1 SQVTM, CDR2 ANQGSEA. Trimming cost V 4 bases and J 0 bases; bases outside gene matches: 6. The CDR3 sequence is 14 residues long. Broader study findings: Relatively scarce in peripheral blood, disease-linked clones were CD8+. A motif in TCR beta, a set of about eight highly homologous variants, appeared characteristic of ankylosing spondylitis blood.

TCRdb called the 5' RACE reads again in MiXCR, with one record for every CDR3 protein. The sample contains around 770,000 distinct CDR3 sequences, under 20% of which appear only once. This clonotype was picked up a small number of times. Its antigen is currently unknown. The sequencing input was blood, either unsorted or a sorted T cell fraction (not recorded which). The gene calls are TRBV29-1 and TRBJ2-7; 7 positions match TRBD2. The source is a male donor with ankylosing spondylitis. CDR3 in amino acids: CSVVVASGSYEQYF. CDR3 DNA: TGCAGCGTTGTGGTGGCTAGCGGCTCCTACGAGCAGTACTTC.